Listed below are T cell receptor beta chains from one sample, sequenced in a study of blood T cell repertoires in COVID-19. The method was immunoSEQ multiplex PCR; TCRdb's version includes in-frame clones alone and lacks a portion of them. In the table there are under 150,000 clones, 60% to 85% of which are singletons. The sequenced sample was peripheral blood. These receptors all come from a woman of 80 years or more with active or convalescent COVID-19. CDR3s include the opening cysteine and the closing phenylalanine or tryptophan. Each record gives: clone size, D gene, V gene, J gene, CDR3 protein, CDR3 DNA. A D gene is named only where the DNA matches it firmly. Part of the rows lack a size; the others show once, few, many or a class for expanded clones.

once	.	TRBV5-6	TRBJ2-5	CASSLGLGETQYF	TGTGCCAGCAGCTTGGGTCTCGGGGAGACCCAGTACTTC
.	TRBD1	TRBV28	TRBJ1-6	CAIQFRGGAPLHF	TGTGCCATCCAATTTAGAGGGGGCGCACCCCTCCACTTT
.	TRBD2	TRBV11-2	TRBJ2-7	CASSPRGSSGGAEQYF	TGTGCCAGCAGCCCCAGGGGGTCTAGCGGGGGGGCCGAGCAGTACTTC
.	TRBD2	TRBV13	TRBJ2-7	CASSRTSGNLPWYF	TGTGCCAGCAGCCGGACTAGCGGAAACCTCCCCTGGTACTTC
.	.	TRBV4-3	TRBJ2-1	CASSQGQTYNEQFF	TGCGCCAGCAGCCAGGGGCAAACCTACAATGAGCAGTTCTTC
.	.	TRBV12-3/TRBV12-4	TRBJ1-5	CASTRGRQPQHF	TGTGCCAGCACCCGGGGGAGGCAGCCCCAGCATTTT
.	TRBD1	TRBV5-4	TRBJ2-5	CASSQQGIGTQYF	TGTGCCAGCAGCCAACAGGGGATTGGGACCCAGTACTTC
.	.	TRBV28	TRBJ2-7	CASTDLIYEQYF	TGTGCCAGCACCGATCTAATTTACGAGCAGTACTTC
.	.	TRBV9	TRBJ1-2	CASSVEPGQNYGYTF	TGTGCCAGCAGCGTTGAGCCAGGTCAAAACTATGGCTACACCTTC
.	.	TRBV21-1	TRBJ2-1	CASTRPGLAVHEQFF	TGTGCCAGCACCAGACCGGGACTAGCGGTACATGAGCAGTTCTTC
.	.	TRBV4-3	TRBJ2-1	CASSQDADIGEQFF	TGCGCCAGCAGCCAAGATGCGGACATAGGCGAGCAGTTCTTC
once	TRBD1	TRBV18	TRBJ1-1	CASSAGTGFTEAFF	TGTGCCAGCTCCGCCGGGACAGGGTTCACTGAAGCTTTCTTT
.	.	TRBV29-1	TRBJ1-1	CSVFGLQNTEAFF	TGCAGCGTTTTTGGTTTACAGAACACTGAAGCTTTCTTT
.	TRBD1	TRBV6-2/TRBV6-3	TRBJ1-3	CASSSGQGVGNTIYF	TGTGCCAGCAGTTCCGGACAGGGGGTCGGAAACACCATATATTTT
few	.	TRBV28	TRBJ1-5	CASRPGLSETQHF	TGTGCCAGCAGACCCGGACTGAGTGAGACCCAGCATTTT
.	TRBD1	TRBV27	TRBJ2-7	CASGTGQYEQYF	TGTGCCAGCGGGACAGGGCAGTACGAGCAGTACTTC
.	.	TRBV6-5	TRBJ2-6	CASSPSSGANVLTF	TGTGCCAGCAGCCCGAGCTCTGGGGCCAACGTCCTGACTTTC
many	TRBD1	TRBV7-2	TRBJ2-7	CASRNIKEPGQAAYEQYF	TGTGCCAGCAGAAACATAAAAGAACCGGGACAGGCAGCCTACGAGCAGTACTTC
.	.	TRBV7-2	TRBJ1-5	CASSVNWGGLPYQPQHF	TGTGCCAGCAGCGTGAACTGGGGGGGGCTCCCATATCAGCCCCAGCATTTT
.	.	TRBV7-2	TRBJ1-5	CASSTKHGNQPQHF	TGTGCCAGCAGCACAAAACACGGCAATCAGCCCCAGCATTTT
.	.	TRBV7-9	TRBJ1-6	CASSLSTYDSPLHF	TGTGCCAGCAGCTTAAGTACCTACGATTCACCCCTCCACTTT
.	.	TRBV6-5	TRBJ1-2	CASSQIRGSYGYTF	TGTGCCAGCAGTCAAATAAGGGGTTCCTATGGCTACACCTTC
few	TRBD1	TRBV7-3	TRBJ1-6	CASSLSGGLDSPLHF	TGTGCCAGCAGCTTATCAGGGGGCCTTGATTCACCCCTCCACTTT
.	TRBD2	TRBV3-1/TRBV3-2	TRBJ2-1	CASRQLAGGLGEQFF	TGTGCCAGCAGACAACTAGCGGGGGGGCTGGGTGAGCAGTTCTTC
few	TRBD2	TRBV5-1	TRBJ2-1	CASTPGGASYNEQFF	TGCGCCAGCACCCCGGGGGGAGCTTCCTACAATGAGCAGTTCTTC
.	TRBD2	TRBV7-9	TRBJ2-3	CASSFAEAGGTQYF	TGTGCCAGCAGCTTCGCCGAAGCGGGGGGTACGCAGTATTTT
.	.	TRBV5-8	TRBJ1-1	CASSLFRGGYTEAFF	TGTGCCAGCAGCTTGTTTCGGGGAGGGTACACTGAAGCTTTCTTT
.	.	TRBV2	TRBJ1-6	CASVEQGGISPLHF	TGTGCCAGCGTAGAACAGGGCGGAATTTCACCCCTCCACTTT
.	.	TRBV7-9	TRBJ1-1	CASRSRTENTEAFF	TGTGCCAGCAGGTCCCGGACTGAGAACACTGAAGCTTTCTTT
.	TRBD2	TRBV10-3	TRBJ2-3	CAISELAGGHITDTQYF	TGTGCCATCAGTGAACTAGCGGGGGGCCACATCACAGATACGCAGTATTTT
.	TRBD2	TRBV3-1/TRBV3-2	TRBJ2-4	CASSHSSGEAKNIQYF	TGTGCCAGCAGCCATTCTAGCGGTGAGGCCAAAAACATTCAGTACTTC
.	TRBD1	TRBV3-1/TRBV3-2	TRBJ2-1	CASSRGTGVSYNEQFF	TGTGCCAGCAGCCGAGGGACAGGGGTGTCCTACAATGAGCAGTTCTTC